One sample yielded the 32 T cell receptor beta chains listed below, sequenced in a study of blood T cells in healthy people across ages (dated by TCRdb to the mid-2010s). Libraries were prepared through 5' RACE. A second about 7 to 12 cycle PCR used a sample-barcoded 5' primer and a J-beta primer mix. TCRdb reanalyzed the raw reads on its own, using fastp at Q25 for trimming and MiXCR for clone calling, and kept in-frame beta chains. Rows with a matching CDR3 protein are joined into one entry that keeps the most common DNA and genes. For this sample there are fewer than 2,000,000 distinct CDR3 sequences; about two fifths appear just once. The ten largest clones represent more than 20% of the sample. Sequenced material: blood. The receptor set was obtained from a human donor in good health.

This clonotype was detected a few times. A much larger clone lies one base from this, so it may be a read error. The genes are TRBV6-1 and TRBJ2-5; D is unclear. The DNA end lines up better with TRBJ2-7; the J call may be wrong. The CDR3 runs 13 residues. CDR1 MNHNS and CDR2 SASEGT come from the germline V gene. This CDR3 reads CASSIGRDYEQYF. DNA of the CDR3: TGTGCCAGCAGTATAGGCAGAGACTACGAGCAGTACTTC.

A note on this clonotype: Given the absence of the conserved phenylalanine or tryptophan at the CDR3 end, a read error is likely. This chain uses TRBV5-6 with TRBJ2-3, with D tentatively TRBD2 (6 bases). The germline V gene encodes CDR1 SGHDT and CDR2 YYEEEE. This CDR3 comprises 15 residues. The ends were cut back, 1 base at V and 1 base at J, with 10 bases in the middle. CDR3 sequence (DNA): TGTGCCAGCAGCTTGTGGGGGGAGGGCACAGATACGCAGTATTGT. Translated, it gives CASSLWGEGTDTQYC.

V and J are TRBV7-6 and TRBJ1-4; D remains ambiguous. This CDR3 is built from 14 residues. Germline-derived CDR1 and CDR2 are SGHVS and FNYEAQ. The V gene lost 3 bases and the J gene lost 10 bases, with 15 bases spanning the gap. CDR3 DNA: TGTGCCAGCAGCTTGGAACCCTACGGCGGAAAACTGTTTTTT. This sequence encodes CASSLEPYGGKLFF.

For the CDR3, the DNA is TGTGCCAGCATCGAACAGGGGGCGCGGAATGAGCAGTACTTC. Its translation is CASIEQGARNEQYF. This chain joins TRBV7-2 and TRBJ2-5; 9 positions match TRBD1. The CDR3 has 14 residues. Germline CDR1 reads SGHTA; CDR2 reads FQGNSA. J lost 11 bases, V lost 7 bases, and 14 bases had no gene match.

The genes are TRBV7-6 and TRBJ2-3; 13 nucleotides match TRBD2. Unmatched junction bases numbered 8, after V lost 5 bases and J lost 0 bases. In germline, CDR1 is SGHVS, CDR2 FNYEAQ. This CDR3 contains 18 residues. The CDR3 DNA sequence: TGTGCCAGCAGCCCGCGGACTAGCGGGGGTTCTAGCACAGATACGCAGTATTTT. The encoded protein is CASSPRTSGGSSTDTQYF.

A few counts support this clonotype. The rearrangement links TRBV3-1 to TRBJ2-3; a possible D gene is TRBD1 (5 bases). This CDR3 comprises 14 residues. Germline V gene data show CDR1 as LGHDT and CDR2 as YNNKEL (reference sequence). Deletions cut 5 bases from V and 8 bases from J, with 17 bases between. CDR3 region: CASSTVLRQGTQYF. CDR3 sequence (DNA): TGTGCCAGCAGCACGGTCCTCCGGCAGGGTACGCAGTATTTT.

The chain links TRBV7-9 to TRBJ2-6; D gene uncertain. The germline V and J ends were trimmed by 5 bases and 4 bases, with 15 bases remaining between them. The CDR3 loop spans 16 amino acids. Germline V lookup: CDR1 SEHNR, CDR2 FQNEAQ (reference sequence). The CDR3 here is CASSPGPALGANVLTF. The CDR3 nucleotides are TGTGCCAGCAGCCCGGGCCCCGCTCTGGGGGCCAACGTCCTGACTTTC.

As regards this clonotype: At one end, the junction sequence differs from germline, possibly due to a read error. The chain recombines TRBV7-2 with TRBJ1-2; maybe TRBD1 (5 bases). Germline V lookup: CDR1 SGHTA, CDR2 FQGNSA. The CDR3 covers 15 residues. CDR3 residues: CTGSLDRGRWEGYTF. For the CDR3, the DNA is TGTACCGGCAGCTTAGATCGGGGCCGTTGGGAGGGCTACACCTTC.

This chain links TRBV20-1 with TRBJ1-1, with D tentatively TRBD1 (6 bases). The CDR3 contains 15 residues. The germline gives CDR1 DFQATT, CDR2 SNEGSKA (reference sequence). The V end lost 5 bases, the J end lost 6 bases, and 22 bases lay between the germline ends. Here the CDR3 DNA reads TGCAGTGCTCTAAGGATAGGGGGGAGTTTTTCTGAAGCTTTCTTT. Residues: CSALRIGGSFSEAFF.

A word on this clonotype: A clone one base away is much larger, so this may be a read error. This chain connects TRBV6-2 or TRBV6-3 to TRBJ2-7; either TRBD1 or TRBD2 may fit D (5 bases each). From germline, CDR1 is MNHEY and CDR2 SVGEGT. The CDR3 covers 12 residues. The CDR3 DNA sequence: TGTGCCAGCAGTTACGGGACCTACGAGCAGGACTTC. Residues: CASSYGTYEQDF.

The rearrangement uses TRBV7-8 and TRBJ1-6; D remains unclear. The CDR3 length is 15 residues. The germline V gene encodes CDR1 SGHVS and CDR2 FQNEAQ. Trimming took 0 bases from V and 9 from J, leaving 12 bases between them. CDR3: CASSLAVGRISPLHF. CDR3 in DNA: TGTGCCAGCAGCTTAGCTGTGGGCAGGATTTCACCCCTCCACTTT. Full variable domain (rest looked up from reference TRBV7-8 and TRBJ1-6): GAGVSQSPRYKVAKRGQDVALRCDPISGHVSLFWYQQALGQGPEFLTYFQNEAQLDKSGLPSDRFFAERPEGSVSTLKIQRTQQEDSAVYLCASSLAVGRISPLHFGNGTRLTVT.

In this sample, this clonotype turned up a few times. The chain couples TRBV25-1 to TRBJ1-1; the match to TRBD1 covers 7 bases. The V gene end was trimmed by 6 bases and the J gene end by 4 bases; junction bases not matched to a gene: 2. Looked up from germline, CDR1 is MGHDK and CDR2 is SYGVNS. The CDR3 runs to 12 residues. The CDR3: CASRRTGTEAFF. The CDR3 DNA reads TGTGCCAGCAGGAGGACAGGCACTGAAGCTTTCTTT.

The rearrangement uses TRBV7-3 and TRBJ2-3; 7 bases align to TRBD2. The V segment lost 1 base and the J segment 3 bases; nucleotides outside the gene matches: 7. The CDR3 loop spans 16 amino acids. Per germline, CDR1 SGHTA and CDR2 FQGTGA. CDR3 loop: CASSLMGGGGTDTQYF. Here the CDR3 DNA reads TGTGCCAGCAGCTTAATGGGCGGGGGAGGGACAGATACGCAGTATTTT.

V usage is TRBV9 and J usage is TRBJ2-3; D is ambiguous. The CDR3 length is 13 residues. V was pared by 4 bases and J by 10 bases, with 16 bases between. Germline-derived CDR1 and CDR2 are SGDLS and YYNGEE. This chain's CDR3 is CASSFRLGSSQYF. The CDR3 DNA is TGTGCCAGCAGCTTCCGACTTGGGTCGTCGCAGTATTTT.

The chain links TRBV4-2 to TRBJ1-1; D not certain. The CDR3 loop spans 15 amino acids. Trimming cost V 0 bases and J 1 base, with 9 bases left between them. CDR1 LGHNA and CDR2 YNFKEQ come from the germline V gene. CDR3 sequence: CASSQEKVPNTEAFF. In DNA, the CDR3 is TGTGCCAGCAGCCAAGAGAAAGTGCCGAACACTGAAGCTTTCTTT.

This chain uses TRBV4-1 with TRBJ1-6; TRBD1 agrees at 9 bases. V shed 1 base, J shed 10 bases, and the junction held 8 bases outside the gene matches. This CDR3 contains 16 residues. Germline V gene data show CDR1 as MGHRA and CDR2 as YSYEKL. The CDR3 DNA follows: TGCGCCAGCAGCCAAGTCATAGACAGGGGGAACTCACCCCTCCACTTT. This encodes CASSQVIDRGNSPLHF.

CDR3 loop: CASSFIGQGDIQYF. The CDR3 nucleotides read TGCGCCAGCAGCTTTATTGGACAGGGGGACATTCAGTACTTC. V and J are TRBV5-1 and TRBJ2-4; 10 bases fit TRBD1. V gave up 2 bases and J gave up 8 bases; unmatched junction bases: 4. This CDR3 is 14 amino acids long. Looked up from germline, CDR1 is SGHRS and CDR2 is YFSETQ.

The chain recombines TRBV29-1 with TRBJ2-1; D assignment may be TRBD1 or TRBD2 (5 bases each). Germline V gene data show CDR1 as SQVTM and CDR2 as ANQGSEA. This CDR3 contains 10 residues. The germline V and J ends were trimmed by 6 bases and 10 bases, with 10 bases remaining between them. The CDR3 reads CSVGRREQFF. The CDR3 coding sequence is TGCAGCGTGGGACGTCGCGAGCAGTTCTTC.

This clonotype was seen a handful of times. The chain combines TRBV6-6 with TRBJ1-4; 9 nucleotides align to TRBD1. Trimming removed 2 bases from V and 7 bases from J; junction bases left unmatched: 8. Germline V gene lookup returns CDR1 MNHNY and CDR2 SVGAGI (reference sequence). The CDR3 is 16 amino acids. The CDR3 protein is CASSYIQGAGGEKLFF. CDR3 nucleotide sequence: TGTGCCAGCAGTTACATACAGGGGGCAGGGGGTGAAAAACTGTTTTTT.

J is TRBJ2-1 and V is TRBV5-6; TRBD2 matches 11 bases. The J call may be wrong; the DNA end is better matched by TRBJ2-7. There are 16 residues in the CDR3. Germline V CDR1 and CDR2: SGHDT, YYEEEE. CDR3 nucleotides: TGTGCCAGCAGCTCTCGACTAGCGGGGACGTACAATGAGCAGTACTTC. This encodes CASSSRLAGTYNEQYF.

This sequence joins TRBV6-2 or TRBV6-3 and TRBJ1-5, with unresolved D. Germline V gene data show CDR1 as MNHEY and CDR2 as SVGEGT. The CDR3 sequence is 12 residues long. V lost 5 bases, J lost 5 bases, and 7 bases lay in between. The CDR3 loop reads CASSNADQPQHF. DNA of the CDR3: TGTGCCAGCAGTAACGCCGATCAGCCCCAGCATTTT.

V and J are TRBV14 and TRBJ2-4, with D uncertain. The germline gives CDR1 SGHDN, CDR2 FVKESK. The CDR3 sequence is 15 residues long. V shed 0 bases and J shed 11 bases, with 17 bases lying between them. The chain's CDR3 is CASSQDRGLPSLQYF. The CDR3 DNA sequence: TGTGCCAGCAGCCAAGATCGCGGCCTCCCAAGCCTTCAGTACTTC.

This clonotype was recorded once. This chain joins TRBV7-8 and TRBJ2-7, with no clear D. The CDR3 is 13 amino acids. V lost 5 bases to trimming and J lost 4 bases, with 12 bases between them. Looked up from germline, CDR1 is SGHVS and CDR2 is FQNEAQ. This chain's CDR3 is CASSTGYLYEQYF. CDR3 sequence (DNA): TGTGCCAGCAGCACCGGTTACCTGTACGAGCAGTACTTC.

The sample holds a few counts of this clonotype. CDR3 in amino acids: CASSQDLIKSIYNEQFF. The CDR3 DNA sequence: TGCGCCAGCAGCCAAGATCTCATAAAAAGTATCTACAATGAGCAGTTCTTC. The rearrangement uses TRBV4-3 and TRBJ2-1; no definite D call. V was pared by 0 bases and J by 3 bases, with 15 bases between. This CDR3 comprises 17 residues. The germline V gene has CDR1 LGHNA and CDR2 YSLEER.

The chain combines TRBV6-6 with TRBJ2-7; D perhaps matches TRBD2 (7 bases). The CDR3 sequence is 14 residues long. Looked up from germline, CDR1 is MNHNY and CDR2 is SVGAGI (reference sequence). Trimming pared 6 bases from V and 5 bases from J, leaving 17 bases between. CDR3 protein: CASRVTGGFHEQYF. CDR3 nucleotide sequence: TGTGCCAGCAGGGTCACGGGGGGCTTCCACGAGCAGTACTTC.

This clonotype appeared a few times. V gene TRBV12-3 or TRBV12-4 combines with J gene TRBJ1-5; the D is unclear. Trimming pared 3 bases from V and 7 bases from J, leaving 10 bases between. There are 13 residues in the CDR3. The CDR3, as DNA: TGTGCCAGCAGTTTGGGATTCGAGCAGCCCCAGCATTTT. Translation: CASSLGFEQPQHF.

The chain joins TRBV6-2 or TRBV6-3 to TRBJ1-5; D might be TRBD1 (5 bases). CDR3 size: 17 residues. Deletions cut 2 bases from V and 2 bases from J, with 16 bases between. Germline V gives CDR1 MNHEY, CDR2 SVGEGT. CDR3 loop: CASSYRSDSLGNQPQHF. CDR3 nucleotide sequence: TGTGCCAGCAGTTACCGATCCGACAGTCTAGGCAATCAGCCCCAGCATTTT.

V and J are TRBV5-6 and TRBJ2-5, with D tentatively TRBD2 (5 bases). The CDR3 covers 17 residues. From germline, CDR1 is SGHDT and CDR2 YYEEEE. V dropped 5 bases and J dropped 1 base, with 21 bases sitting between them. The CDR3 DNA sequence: TGTGCCAGCAGGCCCGCCCGGCTAGCCTACGCCCAAGAGACCCAGTACTTC. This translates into CASRPARLAYAQETQYF.

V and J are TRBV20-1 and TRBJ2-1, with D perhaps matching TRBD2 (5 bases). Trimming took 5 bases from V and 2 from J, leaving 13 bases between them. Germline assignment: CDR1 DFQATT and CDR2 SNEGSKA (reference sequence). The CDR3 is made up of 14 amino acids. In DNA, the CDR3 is TGCAGTGCTGTTACTAGTAACCCCTACAATGAGCAGTTCTTC. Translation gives CSAVTSNPYNEQFF.

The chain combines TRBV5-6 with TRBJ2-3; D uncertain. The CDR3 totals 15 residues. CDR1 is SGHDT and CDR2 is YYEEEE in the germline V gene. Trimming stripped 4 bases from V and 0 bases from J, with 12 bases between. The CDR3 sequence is CASSPMGHSTDTQYF. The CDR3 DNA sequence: TGTGCCAGCAGCCCGATGGGCCATAGCACAGATACGCAGTATTTT.

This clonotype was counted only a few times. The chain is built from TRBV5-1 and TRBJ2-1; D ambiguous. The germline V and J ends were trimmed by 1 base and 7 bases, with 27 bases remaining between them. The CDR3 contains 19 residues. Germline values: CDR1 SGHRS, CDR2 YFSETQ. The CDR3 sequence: CASSLSGGSLSPAGNEQFF. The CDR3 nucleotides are TGCGCCAGCAGCTTGTCCGGCGGCTCCCTTTCCCCCGCTGGTAATGAGCAGTTCTTC.

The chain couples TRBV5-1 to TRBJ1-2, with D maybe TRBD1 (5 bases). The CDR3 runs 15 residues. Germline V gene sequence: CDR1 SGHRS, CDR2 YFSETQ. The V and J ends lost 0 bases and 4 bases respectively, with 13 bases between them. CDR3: CASSLGQQTLYGYTF. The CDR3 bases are TGCGCCAGCAGCTTGGGACAGCAAACCCTCTATGGCTACACCTTC. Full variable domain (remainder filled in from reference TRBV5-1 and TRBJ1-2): KAGVTQTPRYLIKTRGQQVTLSCSPISGHRSVSWYQQTPGQGLQFLFEYFSETQRNKGNFPGRFSGRQFSNSRSEMNVSTLELGDSALYLCASSLGQQTLYGYTFGSGTRLTVV.